This record looks at one TCR beta chain sequence and its context. Antigen unknown. TCRdb redid the calling of the reads with MiXCR, one entry per CDR3 protein. The sample holds a few hundred thousand distinct CDR3 sequences, approximately 40% seen once. The sample comes from a study of T cell repertoires in cytomegalovirus infection. Study-wide context: Selected CMV epitopes included recently identified HLA-C-restricted ones as well as well-studied HLA-B-restricted ones. Public TCR beta signatures were indicative of both CMV infection and a matching HLA type.

The CDR3 is 14 residues long. CDR1 is SNHLY and CDR2 is FYNNEI in the germline V gene. Trimming removed 11 bases from V and 4 bases from J, with 20 bases in between. J is TRBJ1-2 and V is TRBV2, with D perhaps TRBD1 (6 bases). The sequence derives from a human donor in good health (CMV status not recorded). Some clones in this sample may be carry-over from other donors' samples. This specimen consisted of cultured PBMCs, obtained from culture after CMV antigen stimulation. The CDR3 reads CAAHPGGPVYGYTF. CDR3 sequence (DNA): TGTGCCGCACACCCGGGGGGGCCGGTCTATGGCTACACCTTC.